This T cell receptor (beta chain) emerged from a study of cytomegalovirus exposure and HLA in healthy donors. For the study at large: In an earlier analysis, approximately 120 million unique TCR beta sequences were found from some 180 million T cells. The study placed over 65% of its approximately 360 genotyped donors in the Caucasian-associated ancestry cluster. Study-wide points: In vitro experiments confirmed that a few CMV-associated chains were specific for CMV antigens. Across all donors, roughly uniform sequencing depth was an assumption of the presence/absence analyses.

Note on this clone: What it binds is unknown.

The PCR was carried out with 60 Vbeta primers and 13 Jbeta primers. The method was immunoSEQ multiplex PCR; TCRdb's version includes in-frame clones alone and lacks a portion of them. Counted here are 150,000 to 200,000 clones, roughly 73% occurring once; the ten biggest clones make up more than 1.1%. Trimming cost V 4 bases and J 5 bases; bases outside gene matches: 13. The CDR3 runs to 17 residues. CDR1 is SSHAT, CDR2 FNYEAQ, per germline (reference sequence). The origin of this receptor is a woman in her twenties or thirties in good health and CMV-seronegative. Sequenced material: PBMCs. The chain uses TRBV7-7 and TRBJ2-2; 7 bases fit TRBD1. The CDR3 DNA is TGTGCCAGCAGCTCTATTTCGCCGGGACAGTTAACCGGGGAGCTGTTTTTT. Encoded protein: CASSSISPGQLTGELFF.